One sample yielded the 31 T cell receptor beta chains listed below, sequenced in a study of shared clonotypes between healthy human individuals. Libraries were prepared by immunoSEQ multiplex PCR; TCRdb keeps only in-frame clonotypes and omits some of them. The repertoire has some 2,100,000 clones, more than 85% of them found once; the top ten carry roughly 1.8%. Terminally differentiated effector memory CD45RA+ cells were left out of the naive CD8 fraction, which was CD45RO-negative and positively selected for CCR7. Sequenced input: naive CD8+ T cells from PBMCs. These receptors all come from a man aged 18 to 35 in good health. Some clones in this sample may be carry-over from other donors' samples.

V is TRBV11-2 and J is TRBJ2-7, with TRBD1 matching over 7 bases. Germline CDR1 and CDR2: SGHAT and FQNNGV. With V trimmed by 5 bases and J by 4 bases, 5 bases remained unmatched. CDR3 length: 13 amino acids. CDR3 DNA: TGTGCCAGCAGCCAAGGGACAGCTTACGAGCAGTACTTC. It codes for CASSQGTAYEQYF.

This clone appeared once. The chain employs TRBV12-5 and TRBJ2-3; 10 nucleotides match TRBD1. Germline V gives CDR1 LGHNT, CDR2 FRNRAP. There are 18 residues in the CDR3. After removal of 1 base from V and 3 bases from J, the junction contained 10 bases not matched to a gene. CDR3 in DNA: TGTGCTAGTGGTTTGGCACACCTCGACAGGGGGCGGACAGATACGCAGTATTTT. Residues: CASGLAHLDRGRTDTQYF.

The gene calls are TRBV7-9 and TRBJ2-2, with D unresolved. The CDR3 length is 13 residues. Germline V lookup: CDR1 SEHNR, CDR2 FQNEAQ (reference sequence). V shed 5 bases and J shed 5 bases, with 9 bases lying between them. The CDR3 region has the DNA TGTGCCAGCAGCGAAAAGAGTACCGGGGAGCTGTTTTTT. Translation: CASSEKSTGELFF. Full variable domain (remainder filled in from reference TRBV7-9 and TRBJ2-2): DTGVSQNPRHKITKRGQNVTFRCDPISEHNRLYWYRQTLGQGPEFLTYFQNEAQLEKSRLLSDRFSAERPKGSFSTLEIQRTEQGDSAMYLCASSEKSTGELFFGEGSRLTVL.

The chain's CDR3 is CSARGGVYEQYF. The CDR3 DNA reads TGCAGCGCCCGAGGGGGTGTCTACGAGCAGTACTTC. The chain combines TRBV29-1 with TRBJ2-7, with D possibly being TRBD1 (6 bases). Germline CDR1 SQVTM, CDR2 ANQGSEA. The CDR3 runs to 12 residues. V was pared by 7 bases and J by 3 bases, with 13 bases between.

This rearrangement joins TRBV19 to TRBJ2-6, with D possibly matching TRBD1 (5 bases). Trimming removed 6 bases at V and 15 bases at J, with 15 bases between. Germline V gene sequence: CDR1 LNHDA, CDR2 SQIVND (reference sequence). This CDR3 spans 12 amino acids. The chain's CDR3 is CASSLTQATLTF. As DNA, the CDR3 is TGTGCCAGTAGCCTAACACAGGCAACCCTGACTTTC.

The genes are TRBV28 and TRBJ2-7; TRBD2 agrees at 8 bases. The junction had 10 bases not matched to a gene; V was cut back by 7 bases and J by 2 bases. The length of the CDR3 is 15 residues. The V gene's germline CDR1 is MDHEN and CDR2 SYDVKM. In DNA form, the CDR3 reads TGTGCCAGCACCGCAAGGAGCGGGAGCCCCTACGAGCAGTACTTC. Its translation is CASTARSGSPYEQYF.

This clone was counted a single time. The V and J genes are TRBV27 and TRBJ1-2; TRBD1 matches 7 bases. This CDR3 region has 15 residues. With V trimmed by 8 bases and J by 1 base, 10 bases remained unmatched. Germline CDR1 is MNHEY and CDR2 is SMNVEV (reference sequence). The chain's CDR3 is CASSRQGVVNYGYTF. CDR3 coding DNA: TGTGCCAGCTCCCGCCAGGGGGTGGTTAACTATGGCTACACCTTC.

V gene TRBV28 combines with J gene TRBJ1-3, with a tentative D call TRBD1 (6 bases). Germline loops: CDR1 MDHEN, CDR2 SYDVKM. Trimming stripped 3 bases from V and 3 bases from J, with 21 bases between. The CDR3 runs 18 residues. The CDR3 DNA follows: TGTGCCAGCAGTTTTAGGACAGCCACTTTGTTTAGTGGAAACACCATATATTTT. Translation gives CASSFRTATLFSGNTIYF.

This chain links TRBV6-5 with TRBJ2-1, with D possibly TRBD1 on 6 matching bases. The CDR3 contains 14 residues. The germline V and J ends were trimmed by 6 bases and 6 bases, with 15 bases remaining between them. Germline V gene lookup returns CDR1 MNHEY and CDR2 SVGAGI. The CDR3 coding sequence is TGTGCCAGCAGCCCAATGGGGGCGCGCAATGAGCAGTTCTTC. Translation: CASSPMGARNEQFF.

The chain is built from TRBV15 and TRBJ1-3; 10 nucleotides match TRBD1. The junction had 5 bases not matched to a gene; V was cut back by 9 bases and J by 0 bases. This CDR3 has 15 amino acids. Germline lookup yields CDR1 LNHNV and CDR2 YYDKDF (reference sequence). CDR3 sequence (DNA): TGTGCCACAGCCGGGACAGGGGTCTCTGGAAACACCATATATTTT. Residues: CATAGTGVSGNTIYF.

V gene TRBV27 combines with J gene TRBJ2-1, with 8 bases aligning to TRBD2. Germline CDR1 reads MNHEY; CDR2 reads SMNVEV (reference sequence). After removal of 5 bases from V and 9 bases from J, the junction contained 15 bases not matched to a gene. The CDR3 length is 16 residues. The chain's CDR3 is CASSPSSGRMGLEQFF. The CDR3 DNA reads as TGTGCCAGCAGTCCTTCCAGCGGGAGAATGGGCCTTGAGCAGTTCTTC.

This clone was recorded only once. The V and J genes are TRBV6-6 and TRBJ1-2; possible D gene TRBD1, 5 bases. The CDR3 is 13 residues long. CDR1 and CDR2 (germline): MNHNY, SVGAGI (reference sequence). The ends were cut back, 4 bases at V and 7 bases at J, with 13 bases in the middle. The CDR3 region has the DNA TGTGCCAGCAGTTCCGGGGGGGAGGCTGGCTACACCTTC. Amino acid sequence: CASSSGGEAGYTF.

This chain connects TRBV13 to TRBJ2-7, with D possibly matching TRBD1 (5 bases). CDR3 length: 14 amino acids. CDR1 is PRHDT, CDR2 FYEKMQ, per germline (reference sequence). V dropped 5 bases and J dropped 0 bases, with 11 bases sitting between them. The CDR3 nucleotides are TGTGCCAGCAGCCCAATAGACAGCTCCTACGAGCAGTACTTC. It translates to CASSPIDSSYEQYF.

This chain joins TRBV29-1 and TRBJ2-2, with 11 positions matching TRBD2. CDR1 is SQVTM and CDR2 is ANQGSEA in the germline V gene. CDR3 length: 16 residues. J lost 4 bases, V lost 4 bases, and 8 bases had no gene match. The CDR3 loop reads CSVGISGRGGTGELFF. CDR3 coding DNA: TGCAGCGTTGGAATTAGCGGGAGGGGAGGCACCGGGGAGCTGTTTTTT.

V usage is TRBV7-8 and J usage is TRBJ2-7; the match to TRBD2 covers 9 bases. From germline, CDR1 is SGHVS and CDR2 FQNEAQ. The CDR3 loop spans 14 amino acids. J gave up 2 bases and V 4 bases, and 3 bases lay outside the gene matches. In DNA form, the CDR3 reads TGTGCCAGCAGCTCACTAGCGGGTCCCTACGAGCAGTACTTC. Encoded protein: CASSSLAGPYEQYF. Drawing the rest from reference TRBV7-8 and TRBJ2-7, the complete variable domain is GAGVSQSPRYKVAKRGQDVALRCDPISGHVSLFWYQQALGQGPEFLTYFQNEAQLDKSGLPSDRFFAERPEGSVSTLKIQRTQQEDSAVYLCASSSLAGPYEQYFGPGTRLTVT.

A single count supports this clone. The chain is built from TRBV9 and TRBJ1-1; possibly TRBD1 for D (6 bases). Germline V CDR1 and CDR2: SGDLS, YYNGEE. Trimming stripped 0 bases from V and 11 bases from J, with 11 bases between. The CDR3 spans 12 residues. CDR3 amino acids: CASSVDGGAAFF. DNA of the CDR3: TGTGCCAGCAGCGTAGACGGGGGCGCGGCTTTCTTT.

The chain uses TRBV27 and TRBJ2-5, with 12 bases fitting TRBD1. The CDR3 spans 16 residues. Per germline, CDR1 MNHEY and CDR2 SMNVEV (reference sequence). Unmatched junction bases numbered 10, after V lost 6 bases and J lost 5 bases. As DNA, the CDR3 is TGTGCCAGCAGACCGGGACAGGGGGCGTTATCTGAGACCCAGTACTTC. This codes for CASRPGQGALSETQYF.

CDR3 protein: CASSLVNWNTEAFF. The CDR3 DNA follows: TGTGCCAGCAGCTTAGTGAACTGGAACACTGAAGCTTTCTTT. This chain links TRBV7-9 with TRBJ1-1; the D is unclear. Trimming left V 1 base short and J 1 base short, with 7 bases between. Looked up from germline, CDR1 is SEHNR and CDR2 is FQNEAQ (reference sequence). This CDR3 has 14 residues.

The V and J genes are TRBV30 and TRBJ2-1; D uncertain. From germline, CDR1 is GTSNPN and CDR2 SVGIG (reference sequence). This CDR3 is built from 16 residues. V was pared by 3 bases and J by 5 bases, with 20 bases between. The chain's CDR3 is CAWSGTGGPPHNEQFF. Written as DNA, the CDR3 is TGTGCCTGGAGCGGAACCGGTGGCCCCCCCCACAATGAGCAGTTCTTC.

V is TRBV18 and J is TRBJ2-5, with no clear D. There are 14 residues in the CDR3. The germline CDR1 and CDR2 sequences are KGHSH and LQKENI. Trimming took off 0 bases at V and 2 bases at J, with 7 bases between the two ends. As DNA, the CDR3 is TGTGCCAGCTCACCACCGAAAAGGCAAGAGACCCAGTACTTC. Translated, it gives CASSPPKRQETQYF.

The V call is TRBV28, the J call TRBJ2-7; 7 nucleotides agree with TRBD2. Per germline, CDR1 MDHEN and CDR2 SYDVKM. V lost 3 bases, J lost 1 base, and 6 bases stayed unmatched. The length of the CDR3 is 15 residues. CDR3 bases: TGTGCCAGCAGTTTTTCGCTAGCGGCTTCCTACGAGCAGTACTTC. Amino acid sequence: CASSFSLAASYEQYF.

V and J are TRBV9 and TRBJ2-1; maybe TRBD1 (5 bases). V was trimmed by 0 bases and J by 5 bases, leaving 12 bases between them. Germline CDR1 SGDLS, CDR2 YYNGEE. The CDR3 covers 15 residues. CDR3 sequence reads: CASSVGWSGNNEQFF. The CDR3, as DNA: TGTGCCAGCAGCGTAGGGTGGTCAGGGAACAATGAGCAGTTCTTC.

The chain is built from TRBV9 and TRBJ1-5; D is uncertain. V dropped 0 bases and J dropped 0 bases, with 7 bases sitting between them. The CDR3 consists of 15 residues. Germline CDR1 is SGDLS and CDR2 is YYNGEE. In nucleotides, the CDR3 is TGTGCCAGCAGCGTAGGGGATAATAGCAATCAGCCCCAGCATTTT. Translation: CASSVGDNSNQPQHF.

This sequence joins TRBV4-2 and TRBJ2-1, with D maybe TRBD2 (5 bases). The CDR3 contains 17 residues. Trimming removed 0 bases from V and 0 bases from J, with 12 bases in between. Germline V gene sequence: CDR1 LGHNA, CDR2 YNFKEQ. This chain's CDR3 is CASSQDLSGNSYNEQFF. The CDR3, as DNA: TGTGCCAGCAGCCAAGATTTGAGCGGTAACTCCTACAATGAGCAGTTCTTC.

The rearrangement uses TRBV19 and TRBJ2-7, with TRBD2 identical over 9 bases. CDR1 is LNHDA, CDR2 SQIVND, per germline (reference sequence). V lost 2 bases and J lost 3; bases outside the gene matches: 2. The CDR3 is 14 amino acids. As DNA, the CDR3 is TGTGCCAGTAGTATACTAGCGGGGAACTACGAGCAGTACTTC. Amino acid sequence: CASSILAGNYEQYF.

The chain links TRBV9 to TRBJ2-1; TRBD1 matches at 9 bases. From germline, CDR1 is SGDLS and CDR2 YYNGEE. CDR3 size: 16 residues. V lost 0 bases to trimming and J lost 4 bases; unmatched junction nucleotides: 5. CDR3 sequence: CASSVEGTGSYNEQFF. In DNA form, the CDR3 reads TGTGCCAGCAGCGTAGAGGGGACAGGGTCTTACAATGAGCAGTTCTTC.

This chain joins TRBV6-5 and TRBJ1-5, with 8 bases matching TRBD1. V was clipped by 5 bases and J by 6 bases; unmatched bases: 9. The CDR3 totals 15 residues. Germline CDR1 MNHEY, CDR2 SVGAGI. The CDR3 protein is CASSPRTGKGQPQHF. The CDR3 region has the DNA TGTGCCAGCAGTCCCCGGACAGGGAAAGGTCAGCCCCAGCATTTT.

The chain combines TRBV1 with TRBJ2-3; the table's D call, TRBD2, was not checked against the DNA. TRBV1 is a recognized pseudogene. The CDR3 has 22 amino acids. The CDR3 coding sequence is TGCACCAGCAGCCAGTCACCGGGAGGGATCCAACCAGATTTCCTCGAGTTAGGTACGCAGTATTTT. Translation: CTSSQSPGGIQPDFLELGTQYF.

The chain couples TRBV5-4 to TRBJ1-1; D perhaps matches TRBD1 (5 bases). Trimming took 2 bases from V and 7 from J, leaving 15 bases between them. Germline CDR1 reads SGHNT; CDR2 reads YYREEE (reference sequence). The CDR3 runs 14 residues. CDR3 loop: CASSLGRETGEAFF. In DNA, the CDR3 is TGTGCCAGCAGCTTAGGCAGGGAGACTGGTGAAGCTTTCTTT.

V is TRBV7-2 and J is TRBJ2-7; D call uncertain. Trimming left V 4 bases short and J 0 bases short, with 7 bases between. The CDR3 loop spans 13 amino acids. Germline V CDR1 and CDR2: SGHTA, FQGNSA. This chain's CDR3 is CASSYFSSYEQYF. The DNA of the CDR3 is TGTGCCAGCAGCTATTTTAGCTCCTACGAGCAGTACTTC.

The chain carries TRBV4-2 and TRBJ2-1, with D perhaps matching TRBD2 (6 bases). This CDR3 contains 17 residues. V was shortened by 4 bases and J by 8 bases, with 24 bases between the two germline ends. In germline, CDR1 is LGHNA, CDR2 YNFKEQ. CDR3: CASSPLISGGPRDEQFF. In nucleotides, the CDR3 is TGTGCCAGCAGCCCCCTGATTAGCGGCGGGCCCCGGGATGAGCAGTTCTTC.